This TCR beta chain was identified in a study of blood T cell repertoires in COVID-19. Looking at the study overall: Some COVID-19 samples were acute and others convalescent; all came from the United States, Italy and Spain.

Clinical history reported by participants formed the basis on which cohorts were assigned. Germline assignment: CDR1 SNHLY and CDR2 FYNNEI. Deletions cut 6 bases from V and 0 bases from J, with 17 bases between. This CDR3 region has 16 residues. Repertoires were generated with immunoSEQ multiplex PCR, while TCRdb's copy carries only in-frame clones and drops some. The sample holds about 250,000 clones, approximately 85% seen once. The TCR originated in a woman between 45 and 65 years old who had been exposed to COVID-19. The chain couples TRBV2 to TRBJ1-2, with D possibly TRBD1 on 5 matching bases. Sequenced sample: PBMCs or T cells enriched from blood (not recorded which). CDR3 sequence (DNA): TGTGCCAGCAGCCACATGACGACAGAAGCTAACTATGGCTACACCTTC. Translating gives CASSHMTTEANYGYTF.